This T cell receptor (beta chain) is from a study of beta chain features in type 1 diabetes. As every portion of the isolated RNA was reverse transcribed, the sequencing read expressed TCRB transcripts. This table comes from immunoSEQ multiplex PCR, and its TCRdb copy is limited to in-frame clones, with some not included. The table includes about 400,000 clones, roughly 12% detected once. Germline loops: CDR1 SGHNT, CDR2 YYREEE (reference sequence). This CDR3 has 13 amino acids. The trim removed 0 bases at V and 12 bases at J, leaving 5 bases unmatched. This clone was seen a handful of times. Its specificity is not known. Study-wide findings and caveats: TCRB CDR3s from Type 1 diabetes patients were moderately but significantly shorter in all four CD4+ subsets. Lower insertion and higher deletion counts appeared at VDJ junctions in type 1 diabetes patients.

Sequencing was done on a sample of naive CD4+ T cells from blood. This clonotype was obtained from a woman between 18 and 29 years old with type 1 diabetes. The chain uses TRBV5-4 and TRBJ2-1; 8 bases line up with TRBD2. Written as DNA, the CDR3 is TGTGCCAGCAGCTTGGTGTTAGCGGGGTTGCAGTTCTTC. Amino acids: CASSLVLAGLQFF.